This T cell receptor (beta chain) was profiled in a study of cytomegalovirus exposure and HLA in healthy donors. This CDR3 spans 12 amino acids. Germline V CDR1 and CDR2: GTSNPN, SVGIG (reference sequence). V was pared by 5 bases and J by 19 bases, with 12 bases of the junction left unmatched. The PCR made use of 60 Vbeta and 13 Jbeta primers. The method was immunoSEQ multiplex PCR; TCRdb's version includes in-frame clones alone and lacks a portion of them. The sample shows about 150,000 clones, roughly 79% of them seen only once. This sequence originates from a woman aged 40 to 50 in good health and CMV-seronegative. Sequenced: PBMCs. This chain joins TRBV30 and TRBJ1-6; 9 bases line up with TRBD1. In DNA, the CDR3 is TGTGCCTGGTTGTACAGGGGGCCGCTGTTTCACTTT. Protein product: CAWLYRGPLFHF.